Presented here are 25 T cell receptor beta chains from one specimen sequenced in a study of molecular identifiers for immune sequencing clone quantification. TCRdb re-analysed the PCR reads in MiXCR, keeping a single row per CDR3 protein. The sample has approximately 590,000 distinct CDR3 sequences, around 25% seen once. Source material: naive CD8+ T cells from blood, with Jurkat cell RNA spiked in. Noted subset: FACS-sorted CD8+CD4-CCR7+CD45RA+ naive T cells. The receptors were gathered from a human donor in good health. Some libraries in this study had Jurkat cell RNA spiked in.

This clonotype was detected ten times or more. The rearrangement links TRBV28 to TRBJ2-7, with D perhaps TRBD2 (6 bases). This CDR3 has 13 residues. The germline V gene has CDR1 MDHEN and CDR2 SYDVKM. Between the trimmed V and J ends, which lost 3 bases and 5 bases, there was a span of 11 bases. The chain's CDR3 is CASSFRGFNEQYF. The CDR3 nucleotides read TGTGCCAGCAGTTTTCGGGGGTTCAACGAGCAGTACTTC.

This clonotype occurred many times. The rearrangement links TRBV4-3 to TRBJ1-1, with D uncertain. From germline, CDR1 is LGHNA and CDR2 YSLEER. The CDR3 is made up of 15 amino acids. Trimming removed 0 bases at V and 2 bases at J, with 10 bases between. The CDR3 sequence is CASSQESSGNTEAFF. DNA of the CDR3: TGCGCCAGCAGCCAAGAGTCCTCAGGTAACACTGAAGCTTTCTTT.

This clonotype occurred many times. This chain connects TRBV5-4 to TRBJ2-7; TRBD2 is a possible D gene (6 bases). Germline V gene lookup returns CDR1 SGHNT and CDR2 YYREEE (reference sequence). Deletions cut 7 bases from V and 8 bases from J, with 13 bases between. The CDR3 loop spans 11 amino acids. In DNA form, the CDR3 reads TGTGCCAGCTCTGCGGGGCACCAGCAGTACTTC. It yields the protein CASSAGHQQYF.

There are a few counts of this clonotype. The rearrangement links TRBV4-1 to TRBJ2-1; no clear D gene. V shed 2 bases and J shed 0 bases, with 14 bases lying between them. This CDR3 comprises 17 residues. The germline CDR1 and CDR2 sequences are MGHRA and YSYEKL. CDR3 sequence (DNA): TGCGCCAGCAGCCAACAAACAGTGATAGCCTCCTACAATGAGCAGTTCTTC. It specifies CASSQQTVIASYNEQFF.

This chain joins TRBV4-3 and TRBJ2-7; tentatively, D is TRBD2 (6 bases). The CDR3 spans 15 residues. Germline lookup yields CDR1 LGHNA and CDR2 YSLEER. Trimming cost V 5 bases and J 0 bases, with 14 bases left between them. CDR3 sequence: CASSGGMGPSYEQYF. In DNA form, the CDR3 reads TGCGCCAGCAGCGGGGGGATGGGCCCCTCCTACGAGCAGTACTTC.

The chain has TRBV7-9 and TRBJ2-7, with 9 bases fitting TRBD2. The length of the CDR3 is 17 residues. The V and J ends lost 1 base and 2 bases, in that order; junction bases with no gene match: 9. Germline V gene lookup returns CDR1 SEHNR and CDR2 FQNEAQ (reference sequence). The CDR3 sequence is CASSLGRAGGRTYEQYF. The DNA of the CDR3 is TGTGCCAGCAGCTTAGGACGTGCGGGAGGGAGAACCTACGAGCAGTACTTC.

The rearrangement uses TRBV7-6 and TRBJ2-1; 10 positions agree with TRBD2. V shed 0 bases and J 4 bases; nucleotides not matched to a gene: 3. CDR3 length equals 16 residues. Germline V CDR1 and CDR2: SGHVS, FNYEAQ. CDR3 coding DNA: TGTGCCAGCAGCTTAGCGGGACTAGCGTTGTACAATGAGCAGTTCTTC. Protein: CASSLAGLALYNEQFF.

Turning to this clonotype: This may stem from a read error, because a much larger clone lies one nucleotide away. The chain's CDR3 is CSARDLTLTYAQYF. In nucleotides, the CDR3 is TGCAGTGCTAGAGATTTGACACTTACCTACGCGCAGTACTTC. The J gene is TRBJ2-7, the V gene TRBV20-1, with D uncertain. Per the germline V gene, CDR1 is DFQATT and CDR2 is SNEGSKA (reference sequence). This CDR3 region has 14 residues.

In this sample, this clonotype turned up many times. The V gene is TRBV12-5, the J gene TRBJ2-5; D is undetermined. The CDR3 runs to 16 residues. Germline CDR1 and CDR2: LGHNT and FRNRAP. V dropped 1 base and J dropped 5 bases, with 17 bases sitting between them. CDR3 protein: CASGLEGPGFAETQYF. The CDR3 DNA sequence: TGTGCTAGTGGTTTGGAGGGTCCTGGTTTCGCGGAGACCCAGTACTTC.

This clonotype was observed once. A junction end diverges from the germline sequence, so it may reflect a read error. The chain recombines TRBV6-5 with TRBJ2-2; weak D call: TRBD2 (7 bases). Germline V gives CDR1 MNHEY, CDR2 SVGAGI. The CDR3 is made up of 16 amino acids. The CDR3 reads CASSYSGGLSTGELLF. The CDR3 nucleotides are TGTGCCAGCAGTTACTCGGGGGGGCTGAGCACCGGGGAGCTGCTTTTT.

CDR3 amino acids: CASSYFRQGNIETQYF. The CDR3 nucleotides read TGTGCCAGCAGTTACTTTCGACAGGGAAATATAGAGACCCAGTACTTC. V and J are TRBV6-2 or TRBV6-3 and TRBJ2-5; 7 nucleotides align to TRBD1. V shed 1 base and J 4 bases; nucleotides not matched to a gene: 9. From germline, CDR1 is MNHEY and CDR2 SVGEGT. The CDR3 sequence is 16 residues long.

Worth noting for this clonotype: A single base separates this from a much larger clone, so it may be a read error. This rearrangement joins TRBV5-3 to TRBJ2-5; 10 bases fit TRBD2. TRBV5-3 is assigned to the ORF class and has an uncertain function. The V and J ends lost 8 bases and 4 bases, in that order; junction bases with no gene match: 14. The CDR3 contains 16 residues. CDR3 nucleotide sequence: TGTGCCAGCAGCGTGGGACTAGCGAGCCGGGGAGAGACCCAGTACTTC. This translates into CASSVGLASRGETQYF.

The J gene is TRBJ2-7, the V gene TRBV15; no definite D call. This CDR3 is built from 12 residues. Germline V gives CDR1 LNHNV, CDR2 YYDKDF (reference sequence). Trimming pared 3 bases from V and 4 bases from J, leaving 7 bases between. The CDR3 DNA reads TGTGCCACCAGCAGTATTGGGTACGAGCAGTACTTC. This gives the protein CATSSIGYEQYF.

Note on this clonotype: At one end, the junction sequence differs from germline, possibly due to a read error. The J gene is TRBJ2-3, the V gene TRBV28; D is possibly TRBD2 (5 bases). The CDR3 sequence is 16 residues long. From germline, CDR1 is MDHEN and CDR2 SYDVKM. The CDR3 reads CASSLTVGVEIDAQYF. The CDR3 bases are TGTGCCAGCAGTTTAACGGTGGGAGTCGAGATAGATGCGCAGTATTTT.

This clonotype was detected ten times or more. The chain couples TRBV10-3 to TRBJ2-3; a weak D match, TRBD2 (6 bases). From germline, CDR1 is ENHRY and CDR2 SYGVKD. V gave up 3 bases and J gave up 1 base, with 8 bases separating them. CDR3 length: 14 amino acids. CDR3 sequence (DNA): TGTGCCATCAGTGAACAGCGGGGCACAGATACGCAGTATTTT. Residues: CAISEQRGTDTQYF.

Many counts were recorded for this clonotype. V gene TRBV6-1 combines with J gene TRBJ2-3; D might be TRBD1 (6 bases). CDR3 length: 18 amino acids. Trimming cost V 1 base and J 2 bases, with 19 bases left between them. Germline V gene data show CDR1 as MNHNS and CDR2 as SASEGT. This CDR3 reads CASSEGLYNRVFTDTQYF. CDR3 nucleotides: TGTGCCAGCAGTGAAGGACTTTATAACAGGGTCTTCACAGATACGCAGTATTTT.

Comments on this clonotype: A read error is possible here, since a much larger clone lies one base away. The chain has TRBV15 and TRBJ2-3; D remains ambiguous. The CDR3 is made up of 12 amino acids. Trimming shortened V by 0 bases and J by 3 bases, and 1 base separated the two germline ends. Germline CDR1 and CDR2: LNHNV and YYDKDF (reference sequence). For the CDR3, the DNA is TGTGCCACCAGCAGAGATACAGATACGCAGTATTTT. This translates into CATSRDTDTQYF.

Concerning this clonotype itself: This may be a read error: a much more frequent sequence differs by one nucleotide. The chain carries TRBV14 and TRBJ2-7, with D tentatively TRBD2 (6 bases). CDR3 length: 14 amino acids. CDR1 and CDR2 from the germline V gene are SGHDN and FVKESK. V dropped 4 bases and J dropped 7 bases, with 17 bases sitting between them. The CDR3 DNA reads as TGTGCCAGCAGCCCTGATAGCACGGGGGTAGAGCAGTACTTC. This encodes CASSPDSTGVEQYF.

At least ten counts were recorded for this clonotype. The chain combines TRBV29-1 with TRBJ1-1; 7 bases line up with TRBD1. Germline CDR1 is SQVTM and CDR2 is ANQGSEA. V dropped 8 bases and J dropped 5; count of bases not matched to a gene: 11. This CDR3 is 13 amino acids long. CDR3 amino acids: CSTRDSESTEAFF. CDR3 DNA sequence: TGCAGCACCCGGGACAGCGAAAGTACTGAAGCTTTCTTT.

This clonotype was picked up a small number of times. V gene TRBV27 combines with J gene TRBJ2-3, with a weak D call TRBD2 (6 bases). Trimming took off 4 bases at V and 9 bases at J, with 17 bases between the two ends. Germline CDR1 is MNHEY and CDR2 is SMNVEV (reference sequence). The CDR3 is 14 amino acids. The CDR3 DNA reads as TGTGCCAGCAGTTCCCTCATGACTAGAGGAACGCAGTATTTT. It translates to CASSSLMTRGTQYF.

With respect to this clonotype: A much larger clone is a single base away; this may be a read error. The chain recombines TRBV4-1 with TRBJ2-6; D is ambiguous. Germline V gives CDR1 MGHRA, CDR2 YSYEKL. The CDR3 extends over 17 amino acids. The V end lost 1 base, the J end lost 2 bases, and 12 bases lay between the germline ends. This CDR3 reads CASSQGAEFTGANVLTF. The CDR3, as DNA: TGCGCCAGCAGCCAAGGCGCGGAGTTTACTGGGGCCAACGTCCTGACTTTC.

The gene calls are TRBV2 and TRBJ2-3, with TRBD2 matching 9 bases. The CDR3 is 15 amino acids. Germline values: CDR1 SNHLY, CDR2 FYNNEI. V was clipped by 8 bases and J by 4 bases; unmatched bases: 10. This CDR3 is CASGIGRGGADTQYF. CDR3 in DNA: TGTGCCAGCGGCATCGGGCGGGGGGGCGCAGATACGCAGTATTTT. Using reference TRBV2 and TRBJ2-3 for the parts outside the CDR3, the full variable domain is EPEVTQTPSHQVTQMGQEVILRCVPISNHLYFYWYRQILGQKVEFLVSFYNNEISEKSEIFDDQFSVERPDGSNFTLKIRSTKLEDSAMYFCASGIGRGGADTQYFGPGTRLTVL.

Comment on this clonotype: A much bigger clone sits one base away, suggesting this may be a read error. The CDR3 loop is CAWSEKLWTVRNEKLFF. As DNA, the CDR3 is TGTGCCTGGAGCGAGAAATTATGGACAGTAAGGAATGAAAAACTGTTTTTT. The V gene is TRBV30, the J gene TRBJ1-4, with a possible D match to TRBD1 (6 bases). The V gene's germline CDR1 is GTSNPN and CDR2 SVGIG (reference sequence). Trimming stripped 3 bases from V and 5 bases from J, with 22 bases between. The length of the CDR3 is 17 residues.

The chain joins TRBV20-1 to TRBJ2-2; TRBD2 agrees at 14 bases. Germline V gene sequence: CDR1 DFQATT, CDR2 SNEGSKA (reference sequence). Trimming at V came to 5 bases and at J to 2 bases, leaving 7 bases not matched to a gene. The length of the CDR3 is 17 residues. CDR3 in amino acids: CSAPTSGGASNTGELFF. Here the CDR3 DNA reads TGCAGTGCTCCGACTAGCGGGGGGGCTTCTAACACCGGGGAGCTGTTTTTT.

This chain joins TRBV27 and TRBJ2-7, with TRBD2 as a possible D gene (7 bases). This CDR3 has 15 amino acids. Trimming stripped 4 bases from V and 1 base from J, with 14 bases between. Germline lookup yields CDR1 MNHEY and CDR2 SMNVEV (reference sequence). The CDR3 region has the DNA TGTGCCAGCAGTTCCCGCGGGGGCGGGTCCTACGAGCAGTACTTC. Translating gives CASSSRGGGSYEQYF.